Below, 3 T cell receptor beta chains from the same sample are listed, as sequenced in a study of blood T cell repertoires in COVID-19. Sequencing was performed with immunoSEQ multiplex PCR; in TCRdb, only in-frame clones are kept and a portion is missing. The profile covers about 460,000 clones, with about 85% appearing a single time and approximately 8.3% taken by the ten largest. What was sequenced was PBMCs or T cells enriched from blood (not recorded which). Receptors originate from a woman aged 60-75 years who had recovered from COVID-19.

The rearrangement links TRBV28 to TRBJ1-1; D not certain. The CDR3 is made up of 15 amino acids. The V end was cut by 3 bases, the J end by 5 bases, with 16 bases between. The V gene's germline CDR1 is MDHEN and CDR2 SYDVKM. CDR3 in DNA: TGTGCCAGCAGTTTTTATGAGGGAGCGAGGACTGAAGCTTTCTTT. Translating it yields CASSFYEGARTEAFF. The full variable domain, completed using reference TRBV28 and TRBJ1-1, is DVKVTQSSRYLVKRTGEKVFLECVQDMDHENMFWYRQDPGLGLRLIYFSYDVKMKEKGDIPEGYSVSREKKERFSLILESASTNQTSMYLCASSFYEGARTEAFFGQGTRLTVV.

The genes are TRBV19 and TRBJ1-5; TRBD1 agrees at 8 bases. CDR3 length equals 18 residues. From germline, CDR1 is LNHDA and CDR2 SQIVND (reference sequence). V lost 0 bases to trimming and J lost 2 bases; unmatched junction nucleotides: 9. CDR3 bases: TGTGCCAGTAGTATAGATTTCCGGACAGGGAGCGGCAATCAGCCCCAGCATTTT. Its translation is CASSIDFRTGSGNQPQHF.

The chain joins TRBV25-1 to TRBJ1-5, with D tentatively TRBD1 (6 bases). The CDR3 totals 18 residues. Trimming shortened V by 3 bases and J by 0 bases, and 18 bases separated the two germline ends. Germline CDR1 MGHDK, CDR2 SYGVNS. CDR3 sequence: CASSDGRGSEYSNQPQHF. The CDR3, as DNA: TGTGCCAGCAGTGATGGCAGGGGAAGTGAGTATAGCAATCAGCCCCAGCATTTT.